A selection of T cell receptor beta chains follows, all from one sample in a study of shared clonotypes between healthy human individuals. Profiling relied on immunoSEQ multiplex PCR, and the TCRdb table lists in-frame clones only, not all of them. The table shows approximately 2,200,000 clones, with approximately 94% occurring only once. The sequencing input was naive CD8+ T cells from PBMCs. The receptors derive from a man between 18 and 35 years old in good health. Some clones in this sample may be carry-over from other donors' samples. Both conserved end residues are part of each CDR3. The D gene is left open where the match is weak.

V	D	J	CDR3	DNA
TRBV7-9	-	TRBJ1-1	CASSLEQHTEAFF	TGTGCCAGCAGCTTAGAACAGCACACTGAAGCTTTCTTT
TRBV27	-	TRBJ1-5	CASSARDPSEPQHF	TGTGCCAGCAGTGCCCGGGACCCAAGCGAGCCCCAGCATTTT
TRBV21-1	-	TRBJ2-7	CASSKVDRTYEQYF	TGTGCCAGCAGCAAAGTTGACAGAACCTACGAGCAGTACTTC
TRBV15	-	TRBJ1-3	CATSRGVYSGNTIYF	TGTGCCACCAGCAGAGGGGTTTACTCTGGAAACACCATATATTTT
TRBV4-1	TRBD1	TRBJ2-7	CASSQVWETGTNEQYF	TGCGCCAGCAGCCAGGTCTGGGAGACAGGGACCAACGAGCAGTACTTC
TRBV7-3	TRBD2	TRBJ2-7	CASSAAGGTYEQYF	TGTGCCAGCAGCGCGGCCGGGGGGACCTACGAGCAGTACTTC
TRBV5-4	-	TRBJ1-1	CASSTQGKAFF	TGTGCCAGCAGCACACAGGGTAAAGCTTTCTTT
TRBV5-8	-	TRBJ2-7	CASSLGLKAHGEQYF	TGTGCCAGCAGCTTGGGCTTGAAGGCGCACGGCGAGCAGTACTTC
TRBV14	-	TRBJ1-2	CASSQIGDHYGYTF	TGTGCCAGCAGCCAGATCGGGGATCACTATGGCTACACCTTC
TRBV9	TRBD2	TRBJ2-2	CASSLGTSGTGELFF	TGTGCCAGCAGCCTAGGGACTAGCGGGACCGGGGAGCTGTTTTTT
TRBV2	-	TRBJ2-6	CASSEGAPSGANVLTF	TGTGCCAGCAGTGAGGGGGCACCCTCTGGGGCCAACGTCCTGACTTTC
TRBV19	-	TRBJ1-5	CASSIAGAASNQPQHF	TGTGCCAGTAGTATAGCTGGGGCGGCTAGCAATCAGCCCCAGCATTTT
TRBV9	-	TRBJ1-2	CASSEGQGYDYTF	TGTGCCAGCAGCGAGGGCCAAGGGTACGACTACACCTTC
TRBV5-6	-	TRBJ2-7	CASSLAPGTAYEQYF	TGTGCCAGCAGCCTTGCCCCGGGCACCGCATACGAGCAGTACTTC
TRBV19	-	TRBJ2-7	CASSNFVSSYEQYF	TGTGCCAGTAGTAATTTCGTAAGCTCCTACGAGCAGTACTTC
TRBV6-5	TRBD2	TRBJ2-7	CASSYFGGRTYEQYF	TGTGCCAGCAGTTACTTCGGCGGGAGGACCTACGAGCAGTACTTC